This is a list of T cell receptor beta chains from one sample in a study of OX40 agonist ivuxolimab in advanced cancers. Here immunoSEQ multiplex PCR was the method, and the copy in TCRdb shows in-frame clones only, minus some. The table includes around 85,000 clones, about 90% detected once. The starting material was CD4+ or CD8+ T cells sorted from blood, obtained in a trial of the OX40 agonist ivuxolimab. Source of these receptors: an adult with an advanced solid tumor such as melanoma, head and neck, liver or kidney cancer. Both conserved end residues are part of each CDR3. The D gene is left open where the match is weak. The size of a clone is reported for some rows only, either as once, few or many, or as a class for expanded clones.

abundance	d_gene	v_gene	j_gene	CDR3nt	CDR3aa
-	-	TRBV7-2	TRBJ2-2	TGTGCCAGCAGCTTAGCGTCCAACACCGGGGAGCTGTTTTTT	CASSLASNTGELFF
-	TRBD1	TRBV2	TRBJ1-2	TGTGCCAGCAGTGGGTCGGGACAGTTGGCGGGCTACACCTTC	CASSGSGQLAGYTF
-	-	TRBV7-9	TRBJ1-2	TGTGCCAGCAGCTTAGTCCCAGGGGTCCGGGACGGCTACACCTTC	CASSLVPGVRDGYTF
-	TRBD2	TRBV19	TRBJ2-1	TGTGCCAGTAGTACCCAAGCGGGAGTGAATGAGCAGTTCTTC	CASSTQAGVNEQFF
-	TRBD1	TRBV28	TRBJ2-7	TGTGCCAGCAGTTTTAGGTTCAGGGGGCGCGGGGAGCAGTACTTC	CASSFRFRGRGEQYF
once	TRBD1	TRBV5-4	TRBJ1-2	TGTGCCAGCAGCCGATCTGACAGGGTCGGCTATGGCTACACCTTC	CASSRSDRVGYGYTF
-	-	TRBV19	TRBJ1-1	TGTGCCAGTAGTATAGTTTCAGGGACCACTGAAGCTTTCTTT	CASSIVSGTTEAFF
-	TRBD2	TRBV19	TRBJ2-5	TGTGCCAGTAGCAGTAGCGGGAGGATGGAAGAGACCCAGTACTTC	CASSSSGRMEETQYF
-	-	TRBV25-1	TRBJ2-5	TGTGCCAGCAGTGAATTAAGGGCTGGGCAAGAGACCCAGTACTTC	CASSELRAGQETQYF
-	TRBD2	TRBV25-1	TRBJ2-3	TGTGCCAGCTCACGGGGTAGCGGGAGCACAGATACGCAGTATTTT	CASSRGSGSTDTQYF
once	-	TRBV5-1	TRBJ1-4	TGCGCCAGCTCCCCCGGGGGCAGGGGTGGGGAAAAACTGTTTTTT	CASSPGGRGGEKLFF
-	-	TRBV28	TRBJ2-7	TGTGCCAGCAGTTTAGTGACGCTCGAGCAGTACTTC	CASSLVTLEQYF
-	-	TRBV6-5	TRBJ1-1	TGTGCCAGCAGGAACCGCCTCAGGACTGAAGCTTTCTTT	CASRNRLRTEAFF
-	-	TRBV6-6	TRBJ2-3	TGTGCCAGCAGTTCGTCCACAGATACGCAGTATTTT	CASSSSTDTQYF
-	-	TRBV7-7	TRBJ2-5	TGTGCTAGCAGCCCAGGGTTGGGGGAGACCCAGTACTTC	CASSPGLGETQYF